A single sample gave rise to the 19 T cell receptor beta chains below, sequenced in a study of vaccination and CD4 T cells after COVID-19 (dated by TCRdb to 2022 to 2024). The library was prepared using PCR. The listed sequencing device is Illumina iSeq 100. The public sequencing data were trimmed at Q25 with fastp and processed into clonotypes with MiXCR by TCRdb, which kept only in-frame beta chains. Records with the same CDR3 protein are collapsed into one entry carrying the most frequent genes and DNA. Across this sample there are over 15,000 distinct CDR3 sequences, with 66% seen only once. The leading ten clones occupy roughly 1.1% of the sample. Here the sequenced sample was CD4+ T cells from blood, taken after SARS-CoV-2 vaccination. The receptors shown here come from a human donor who had recovered from COVID-19.

The chain combines TRBV24-1 with TRBJ1-5; 8 nucleotides agree with TRBD1. This CDR3 comprises 15 residues. With 3 bases clipped from V and 6 bases from J, the junction kept 6 bases outside the gene matches. Germline V gene lookup returns CDR1 KGHDR and CDR2 SFDVKD. CDR3 coding DNA: TGTGCCACCAGTGATGACAGGGGTCCGAGTCAGCCCCAGCATTTT. It specifies CATSDDRGPSQPQHF.

The rearrangement uses TRBV2 and TRBJ2-2; no firm D call. CDR3 size: 14 residues. Germline loops: CDR1 SNHLY, CDR2 FYNNEI. Trimming removed 7 bases from V and 5 bases from J, with 14 bases in between. CDR3 DNA sequence: TGTGCCAGCAAGCAGGAAAGCGATACCGGGGAGCTGTTTTTT. Protein sequence: CASKQESDTGELFF.

The chain links TRBV5-6 to TRBJ2-3; TRBD1 is a possible D gene (6 bases). Germline lookup yields CDR1 SGHDT and CDR2 YYEEEE. This CDR3 has 16 residues. V was cut by 0 bases and J by 1 base, with 12 bases left in between. This CDR3 reads CASSLVGALRTDTQYF. The CDR3 nucleotides are TGTGCCAGCAGCTTGGTGGGGGCCTTACGCACAGATACGCAGTATTTT.

DNA for the CDR3: TGTGCCAGCAGTTCTCCCGGGACAGGGTACCACGAGCAGTACTTC. The encoded protein is CASSSPGTGYHEQYF. This chain connects TRBV12-3 or TRBV12-4 to TRBJ2-7, with 9 bases aligning to TRBD1. The CDR3 covers 15 residues. With 4 bases clipped from V and 5 bases from J, the junction kept 9 bases outside the gene matches.

The J gene is TRBJ1-6, the V gene TRBV7-6, with 7 bases identical to TRBD1. J lost 0 bases, V lost 1 base, and 3 bases had no gene match. Germline-derived CDR1 and CDR2 are SGHVS and FNYEAQ. This CDR3 is 17 amino acids long. CDR3 bases: TGTGCCAGCAGCTTAGGACAGGGAGTCTCCTATAATTCACCCCTCCACTTT. It yields the protein CASSLGQGVSYNSPLHF.

J is TRBJ2-1 and V is TRBV20-1, with no clear D. The length of the CDR3 is 16 residues. Germline V gene data show CDR1 as DFQATT and CDR2 as SNEGSKA (reference sequence). V lost 1 base, J lost 2 bases, and 15 bases lay in between. CDR3 protein: CSARVRLGGTYNEQFF. The CDR3 nucleotides are TGCAGTGCTAGAGTCCGCCTGGGCGGAACCTACAATGAGCAGTTCTTC.

The V gene is TRBV20-1, the J gene TRBJ2-1; TRBD2 matches at 7 bases. V was clipped by 4 bases and J by 1 base; unmatched bases: 10. The CDR3 has 16 residues. Germline lookup yields CDR1 DFQATT and CDR2 SNEGSKA (reference sequence). The CDR3 region is CSATQGGSESYNEQFF. The CDR3 region has the DNA TGCAGTGCTACCCAAGGCGGGAGCGAATCCTACAATGAGCAGTTCTTC.

This chain joins TRBV20-1 and TRBJ1-2; D might be TRBD1 (5 bases). Per the germline V gene, CDR1 is DFQATT and CDR2 is SNEGSKA (reference sequence). This CDR3 is 14 amino acids long. V was shortened by 6 bases and J by 4 bases, with 18 bases between the two germline ends. The CDR3 is CSAIQPGGSYGYTF. CDR3 DNA: TGCAGTGCAATTCAACCTGGGGGTAGCTATGGCTACACCTTC.

This chain uses TRBV15 with TRBJ2-1, with 9 positions matching TRBD2. Germline assignment: CDR1 LNHNV and CDR2 YYDKDF (reference sequence). This CDR3 is built from 17 residues. V dropped 0 bases and J dropped 2; count of bases not matched to a gene: 5. DNA for the CDR3: TGTGCCACCAGCAGAGAGGGTAGCGGGAGTGCCTACAATGAGCAGTTCTTC. Translation gives CATSREGSGSAYNEQFF.

A single count supports this clonotype. The rearrangement links TRBV7-3 to TRBJ2-3, with a possible D match to TRBD2 (5 bases). Germline-derived CDR1 and CDR2 are SGHTA and FQGTGA. The CDR3 extends over 14 amino acids. V dropped 2 bases and J dropped 5 bases, with 11 bases sitting between them. The CDR3 sequence: CASSLAGMGDTQYF. For the CDR3, the DNA is TGTGCCAGCAGCTTAGCGGGTATGGGAGATACGCAGTATTTT.

V usage is TRBV2 and J usage is TRBJ1-3; D possibly corresponds to TRBD1 (5 bases). Per germline, CDR1 SNHLY and CDR2 FYNNEI. There are 13 residues in the CDR3. Trimming shortened V by 2 bases and J by 7 bases, and 9 bases separated the two germline ends. CDR3 in DNA: TGTGCCAGCAGTGAAATTGGGGCCAACACCATATATTTT. This sequence encodes CASSEIGANTIYF.

In this sample, this clonotype turned up a few times. The rearrangement uses TRBV27 and TRBJ2-2; D is unclear. Germline-derived CDR1 and CDR2 are MNHEY and SMNVEV (reference sequence). V was shortened by 2 bases and J by 7 bases, with 5 bases between the two germline ends. The CDR3 has 12 residues. This CDR3 reads CASSLSGGELFF. In nucleotides, the CDR3 is TGTGCCAGCAGTTTAAGTGGCGGGGAGCTGTTTTTT.

This sequence joins TRBV19 and TRBJ2-3, with D perhaps matching TRBD1 (6 bases). Germline V gene data show CDR1 as LNHDA and CDR2 as SQIVND (reference sequence). Trimming shortened V by 1 base and J by 0 bases, and 8 bases separated the two germline ends. CDR3 length: 15 residues. CDR3 residues: CASSIGGHSTDTQYF. As DNA, the CDR3 is TGTGCCAGTAGTATAGGGGGACATAGCACAGATACGCAGTATTTT.

This chain uses TRBV18 with TRBJ1-6; 8 nucleotides agree with TRBD1. V shed 0 bases, J shed 7 bases, and the junction held 2 bases outside the gene matches. The length of the CDR3 is 15 residues. In germline, CDR1 is KGHSH, CDR2 LQKENI. CDR3 sequence: CASSPPGQANSPLHF. For the CDR3, the DNA is TGTGCCAGCTCACCACCGGGACAGGCAAATTCACCCCTCCACTTT.

This clonotype was seen only a few times. The chain couples TRBV21-1 to TRBJ2-3; the table calls TRBD2, which could not be checked here. TRBV21-1 is reported as a pseudogene. CDR3 length equals 16 residues. This CDR3 reads CASSSKVAGVPDTQYF. CDR3 nucleotide sequence: TGTGCCAGCAGCAGTAAGGTAGCGGGAGTACCAGATACGCAGTATTTT.

The rearrangement uses TRBV2 and TRBJ2-1; the D is unclear. Trimming took 4 bases from V and 6 from J, leaving 16 bases between them. This CDR3 comprises 15 residues. Germline loops: CDR1 SNHLY, CDR2 FYNNEI. The CDR3 bases are TGTGCCAGCAGTGGAAGAGAGATCAGGAGCAATGAGCAGTTCTTC. Its translation: CASSGREIRSNEQFF.

This clonotype was picked up a small number of times. The genes are TRBV10-2 and TRBJ1-6, with D possibly matching TRBD1 (5 bases). This CDR3 spans 16 amino acids. Germline CDR1 WSHSY, CDR2 SAAADI. Trimming took off 2 bases at V and 6 bases at J, with 14 bases between the two ends. CDR3 region: CASSELNRTPNSPLHF. The CDR3 DNA is TGCGCCAGCAGTGAGCTTAACAGGACTCCTAATTCACCCCTCCACTTT.

The CDR3 nucleotides read TGTGCCAGCAGCCTATTAGCGGGCTTAAATTCCGAGCAGTACTTC. Its protein product is CASSLLAGLNSEQYF. The chain couples TRBV2 to TRBJ2-7, with 7 bases identical to TRBD2. Trimming took 6 bases from V and 6 from J; bases not matched to a gene: 14. This CDR3 spans 15 amino acids. In germline, CDR1 is SNHLY, CDR2 FYNNEI.

The chain couples TRBV7-7 to TRBJ2-2, with D perhaps being TRBD1 or TRBD2 (5 bases each). There are 13 residues in the CDR3. Germline-derived CDR1 and CDR2 are SSHAT and FNYEAQ (reference sequence). V lost 5 bases and J lost 5, with 9 bases in between. CDR3 DNA sequence: TGTGCCAGCAGCCAGGGACGGACCGGGGAGCTGTTTTTT. Translation gives CASSQGRTGELFF. Full variable domain (rest looked up from reference TRBV7-7 and TRBJ2-2): GAGVSQSPRYKVTKRGQDVTLRCDPISSHATLYWYQQALGQGPEFLTYFNYEAQPDKSGLPSDRFSAERPEGSISTLTIQRTEQRDSAMYRCASSQGRTGELFFGEGSRLTVL.